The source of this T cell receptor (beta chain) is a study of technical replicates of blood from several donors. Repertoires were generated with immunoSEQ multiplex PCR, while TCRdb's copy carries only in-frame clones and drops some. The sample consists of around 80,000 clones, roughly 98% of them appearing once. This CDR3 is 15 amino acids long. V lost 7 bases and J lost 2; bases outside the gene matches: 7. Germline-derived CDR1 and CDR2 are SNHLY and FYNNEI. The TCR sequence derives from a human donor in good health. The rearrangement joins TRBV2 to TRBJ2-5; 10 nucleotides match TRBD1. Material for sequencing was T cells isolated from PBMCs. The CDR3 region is CASKVDRGLQETQYF. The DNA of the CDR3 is TGTGCCAGCAAGGTCGACAGGGGGCTTCAAGAGACCCAGTACTTC.